This T cell receptor (beta chain) was recovered during a study of chemoradiotherapy in HPV16-positive cancers. Study-wide context: Functional T-cell assays on a couple of HPV16-positive patients' cells defined candidate HPV-specific clones and common TCR motifs. Broader study findings: For HPV16-positive patients, expanding HPV-responsive T cells associated with longer recurrence-free survival. During treatment, candidate HPV-specific clones and E7-related motifs expanded in tumor.

Trimming removed 4 bases from V and 5 bases from J, with 7 bases in between. Looked up from germline, CDR1 is LNHDA and CDR2 is SQIVND (reference sequence). The CDR3 loop spans 12 amino acids. Clones were read by immunoSEQ multiplex PCR, and TCRdb kept only the in-frame ones, dropping some. The data hold around 8,000 clones, with about 80% observed a single time. A note on this clone: As yet, its antigen is unknown.

This TCR came from a human donor with HPV-associated anogenital cancer. This sequence joins TRBV19 and TRBJ2-3, with D unresolved. The specimen was taken from a patient who underwent chemoradiotherapy. The CDR3 nucleotides read TGTGCCAGTAGTACCCGGTTAGATACGCAGTATTTT. It codes for CASSTRLDTQYF.